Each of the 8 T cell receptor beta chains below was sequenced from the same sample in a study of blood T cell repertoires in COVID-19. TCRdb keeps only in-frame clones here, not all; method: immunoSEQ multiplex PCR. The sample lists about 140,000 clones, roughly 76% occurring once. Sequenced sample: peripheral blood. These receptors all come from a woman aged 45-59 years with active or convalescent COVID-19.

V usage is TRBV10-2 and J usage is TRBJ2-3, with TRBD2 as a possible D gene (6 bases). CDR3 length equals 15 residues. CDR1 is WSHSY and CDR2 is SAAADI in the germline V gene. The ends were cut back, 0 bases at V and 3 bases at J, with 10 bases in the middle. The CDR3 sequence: CASSESGLRTDTQYF. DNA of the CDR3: TGCGCCAGCAGTGAGTCGGGACTGAGAACAGATACGCAGTATTTT.

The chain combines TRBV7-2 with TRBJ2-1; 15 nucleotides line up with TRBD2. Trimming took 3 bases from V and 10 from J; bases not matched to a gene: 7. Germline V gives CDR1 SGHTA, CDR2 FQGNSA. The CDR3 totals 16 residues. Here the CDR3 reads CASSFPGTSGRREQFF. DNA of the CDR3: TGTGCCAGCAGCTTTCCCGGGACTAGCGGGAGGAGAGAGCAGTTCTTC.

The CDR3 spells CASSFIAGVNEQFF. The CDR3, as DNA: TGTGCCAGCAGCTTTATAGCGGGAGTCAATGAGCAGTTCTTC. The chain is built from TRBV5-4 and TRBJ2-1, with TRBD2 identical over 9 bases. The ends lost 2 bases at V and 6 bases at J; junction bases unmatched: 3. The V gene's germline CDR1 is SGHNT and CDR2 YYREEE (reference sequence). CDR3 length equals 14 residues.

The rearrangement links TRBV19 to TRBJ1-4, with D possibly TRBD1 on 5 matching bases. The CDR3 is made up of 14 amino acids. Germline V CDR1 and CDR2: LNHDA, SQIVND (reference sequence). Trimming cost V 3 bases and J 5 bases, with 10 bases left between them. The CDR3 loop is CASSMSGQNEKLFF. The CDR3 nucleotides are TGTGCCAGTAGTATGTCAGGACAAAATGAAAAACTGTTTTTT.

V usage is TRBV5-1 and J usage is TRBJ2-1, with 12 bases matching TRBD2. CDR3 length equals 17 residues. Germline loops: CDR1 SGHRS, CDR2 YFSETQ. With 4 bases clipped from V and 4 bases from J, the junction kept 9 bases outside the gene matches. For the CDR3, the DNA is TGCGCCAGCAGCCCGATGTCGGGACTAGCGGGTTACAATGAGCAGTTCTTC. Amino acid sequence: CASSPMSGLAGYNEQFF.

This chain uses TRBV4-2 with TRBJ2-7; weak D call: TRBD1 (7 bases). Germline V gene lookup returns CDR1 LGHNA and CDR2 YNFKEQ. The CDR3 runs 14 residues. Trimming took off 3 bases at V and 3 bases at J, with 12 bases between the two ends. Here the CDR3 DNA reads TGTGCCAGCAGCCAGTCTCAGGGGGGCTACGAGCAGTACTTC. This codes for CASSQSQGGYEQYF.

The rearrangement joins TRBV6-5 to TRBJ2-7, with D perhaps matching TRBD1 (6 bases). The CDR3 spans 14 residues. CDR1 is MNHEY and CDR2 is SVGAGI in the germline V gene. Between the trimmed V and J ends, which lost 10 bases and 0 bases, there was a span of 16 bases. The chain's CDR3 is CATGRQAGSYEQYF. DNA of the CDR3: TGTGCCACGGGGAGACAGGCCGGCTCCTACGAGCAGTACTTC.

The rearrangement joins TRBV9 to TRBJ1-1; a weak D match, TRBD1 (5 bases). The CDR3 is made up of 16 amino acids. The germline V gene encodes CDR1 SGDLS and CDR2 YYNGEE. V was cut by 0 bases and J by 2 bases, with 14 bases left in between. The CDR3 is CASSVGGRHTNTEAFF. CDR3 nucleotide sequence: TGTGCCAGCAGCGTAGGGGGCAGACATACTAACACTGAAGCTTTCTTT.